Here is one T cell receptor beta chain with its context. The antigen is undetermined. Germline CDR1 reads MNHEY; CDR2 reads SMNVEV (reference sequence). This CDR3 comprises 15 residues. Trimming left V 3 bases short and J 7 bases short, with 18 bases between. The table came from immunoSEQ multiplex PCR; TCRdb's copy has only in-frame clones and leaves some out. The sample yields approximately 100,000 clones, roughly 70% seen once. This sample is part of a study of shared clonotypes between healthy human individuals. Study summary: Each donor's CD8 memory used one plate, CD8 naive two, each CD4 subset three. Overall study findings and caveats: Non-shared clonotypes showed lower generation probabilities than clonotypes common to all four donors.

The TCR comes from a woman aged 30 to 39 in good health. The sequencing sample was made of memory CD8+ T cells sorted from blood. Subset in this sample: CD45RO+ cells pooled with CCR7-negative TemRA cells. This chain joins TRBV27 and TRBJ1-1; no definite D call. CDR3 nucleotides: TGTGCCAGCAGTTTCGAGCGCGTCCATTCCCTTGAAGCTTTCTTT. This sequence encodes CASSFERVHSLEAFF.